Sequencing of this TCR beta chain was carried out in a study of blood T cells in healthy people across ages. General study findings and limits: The study could not conclusively compare naive and antigen-experienced cells, given its unsorted PBMCs.

Researchers collected 9.5 to 10 milliliters of peripheral blood from every single donor. At least 5 micrograms of total RNA were extracted per sample. In its sample, this clonotype was seen many times. No antigen is known for it. The authors ran a second PCR of roughly 6 to 11 cycles using a sample-barcoded 5' primer and a J-beta primer mix. Each of the cDNA molecules was tagged by a template-switch adaptor with 12 random nucleotides. TCRdb called the 5' RACE reads again in MiXCR, with one record for every CDR3 protein. The repertoire consists of about 670,000 distinct CDR3 sequences, with 45% to 60% occurring once and the leading ten covering 13%. Material: blood. This TCR was sampled from an elderly woman in good health.

The CDR3 here is CASSLTRRGARVGYTF. CDR3 DNA sequence: TGCGCCAGCAGCTTGACCAGGCGGGGGGCGCGAGTTGGCTACACCTTC. J is TRBJ1-2 and V is TRBV5-1, with D perhaps matching TRBD1 (6 bases). V gave up 1 base and J gave up 7 bases, with 20 bases separating them. Germline-derived CDR1 and CDR2 are SGHRS and YFSETQ. The CDR3 sequence is 16 residues long.